The present T cell receptor beta chain was sequenced within a study of type 1 and type 2 diabetes patients. Turning to the study itself: Magnetic bead positive selection isolated CD4+ or CD8+ T cells from PBMCs. Sequencing for the whole study yielded 15 million to 20 million paired-end reads.

Study-wide findings and caveats: Unmatched age and gender across groups might bias interpretation.

This clonotype was counted ten times or more. Antigen unknown. Other autoimmune diseases and infections within the past four weeks excluded donors. Genomic DNA was the PCR template. A primer set of 30 forward and 13 reverse primers amplified the CDR3. TCRdb ran MiXCR on the multiplex PCR reads and lists one entry per CDR3 protein. Altogether some 250,000 distinct CDR3 sequences are present, approximately 45% being singletons, with the ten largest covering roughly 15%. CDR1 SGHVS and CDR2 FNYEAQ come from the germline V gene. V was cut by 1 base and J by 3 bases, with 7 bases left in between. The CDR3 contains 13 residues.

The sequencing input was peripheral blood mononuclear cells (PBMCs). The sequence was obtained from a young man with type 2 diabetes. The chain is built from TRBV7-6 and TRBJ2-7; D gene unclear. CDR3 residues: CASSLGRYYEQYF. In DNA form, the CDR3 reads TGTGCCAGCAGCTTAGGCAGGTACTACGAGCAGTACTTC.